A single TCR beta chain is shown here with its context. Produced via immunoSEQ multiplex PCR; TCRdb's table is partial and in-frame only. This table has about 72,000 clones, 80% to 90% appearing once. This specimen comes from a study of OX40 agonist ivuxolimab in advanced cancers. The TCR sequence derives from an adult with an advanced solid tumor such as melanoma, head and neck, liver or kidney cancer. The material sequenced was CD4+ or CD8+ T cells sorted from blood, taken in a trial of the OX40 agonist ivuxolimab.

The CDR3 region is CASSLGDRHGYTF. CDR3 sequence (DNA): TGTGCCAGCAGCTTAGGGGACAGGCATGGCTACACCTTC. The rearrangement joins TRBV11-2 to TRBJ1-2, with 8 bases that match TRBD1. This CDR3 region has 13 residues. The germline V gene encodes CDR1 SGHAT and CDR2 FQNNGV. The trim removed 1 base at V and 6 bases at J, leaving 1 base unmatched.